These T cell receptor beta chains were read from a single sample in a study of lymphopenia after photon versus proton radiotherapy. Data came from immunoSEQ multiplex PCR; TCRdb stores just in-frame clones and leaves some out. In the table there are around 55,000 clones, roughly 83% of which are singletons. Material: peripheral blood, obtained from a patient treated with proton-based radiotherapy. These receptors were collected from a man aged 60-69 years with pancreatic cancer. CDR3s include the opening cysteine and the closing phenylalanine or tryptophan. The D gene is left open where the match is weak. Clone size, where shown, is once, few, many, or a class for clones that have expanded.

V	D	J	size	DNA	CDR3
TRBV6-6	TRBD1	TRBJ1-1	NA	TGTGCCAGCAGTCCTACCAGGGGGATGTCCACTGAAGCTTTCTTT	CASSPTRGMSTEAFF
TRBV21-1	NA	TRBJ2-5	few	TGTGCCAGCAGCCCGGCGGGGGACAGGGGGCAAGAGACCCAGTACTTC	CASSPAGDRGQETQYF
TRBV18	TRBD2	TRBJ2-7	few	TGTGCCAGCTCACTACGGAGGACTAGCGGGAGCACCTCCTACGAGCAGTACTTC	CASSLRRTSGSTSYEQYF
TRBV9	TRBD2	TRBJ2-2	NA	TGTGCCAGCAGCGTAGCGGGGAGGACTAGCGGGACCGGGGAGCTGTTTTTT	CASSVAGRTSGTGELFF
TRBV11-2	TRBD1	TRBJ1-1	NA	TGTGCCAGCAGCCCCGGGACAGGTGGTGGGGCTTTCTTT	CASSPGTGGGAFF
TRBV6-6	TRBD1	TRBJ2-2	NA	TGTGCCAGCAGAAACCAGGGGGCGACCGGGGAGCTGTTTTTT	CASRNQGATGELFF
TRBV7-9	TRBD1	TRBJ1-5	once	TGTGCCAGCAGCTTAGCAGGGGGCGCGGAGCCCCAGCATTTT	CASSLAGGAEPQHF
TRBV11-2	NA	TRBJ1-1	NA	TGTGCCAGCAGTTTGATACGGGGGACTGAAGCTTTCTTT	CASSLIRGTEAFF
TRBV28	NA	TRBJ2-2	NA	TGTGCCAGCAGTCTAGGCACTTACACCGGGGAGCTGTTTTTT	CASSLGTYTGELFF
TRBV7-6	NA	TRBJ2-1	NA	TGTGCCAGCAGCTTAGCACAGGTCTATGAGCAGTTCTTC	CASSLAQVYEQFF
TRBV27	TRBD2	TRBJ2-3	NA	TGTGCCAGTAGAAAGCGGGAGATATACACAGATACGCAGTATTTT	CASRKREIYTDTQYF
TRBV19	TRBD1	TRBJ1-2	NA	TGTGCCAGTAGTATCACGGGACAGGGTCGTGGCTACACCTTC	CASSITGQGRGYTF
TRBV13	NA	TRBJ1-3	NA	TGTGCCAGCAGCATAACAGGGCTTGGAAACACCATATATTTT	CASSITGLGNTIYF
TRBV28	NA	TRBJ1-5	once	TGTGCCAGCAGTCCTAGTAGACTGTTAAAACAGCCCCAGCATTTT	CASSPSRLLKQPQHF
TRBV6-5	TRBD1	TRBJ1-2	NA	TGTGCCAGCAGTTACTCGGCCAGGGGGCGCGATGGCTACACCTTC	CASSYSARGRDGYTF
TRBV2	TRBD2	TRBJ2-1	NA	TGTGCCAGCAGTGTTACTACCGTAGCGGGAAGTCAGTTCTTC	CASSVTTVAGSQFF
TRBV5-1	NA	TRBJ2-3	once	TGCGCCAGCAGCACCGCCGGAGTCGTCTCTGATACGCAGTATTTT	CASSTAGVVSDTQYF
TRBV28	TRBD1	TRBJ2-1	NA	TGTGCCAGCAATAAATGGGGGACAGGGGGGAATGAGCAGTTCTTC	CASNKWGTGGNEQFF
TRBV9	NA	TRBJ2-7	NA	TGTGCCAGCAGCCTCTCTCCCCTAAACGAGCAGTACTTC	CASSLSPLNEQYF
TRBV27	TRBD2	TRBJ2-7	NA	TGTGCCTCCGGGGGGAGCGGGAGGAACGAGCAGTACTTC	CASGGSGRNEQYF
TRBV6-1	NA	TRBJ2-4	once	TGTGCCAGCAGTGAAACAAACATTCAGTACTTC	CASSETNIQYF
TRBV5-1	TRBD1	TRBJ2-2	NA	TGCGCCAGCAGCCCACAGGGGACCGGGGAGCTGTTTTTT	CASSPQGTGELFF
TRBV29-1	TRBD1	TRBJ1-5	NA	TGCAGCGCGCAACAGGGGGGCGATCAGCCCCAGCATTTT	CSAQQGGDQPQHF
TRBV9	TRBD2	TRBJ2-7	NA	TGTGCCAGCACTCCGGGACGGGGAGGGTCCGAGCAGTACTTC	CASTPGRGGSEQYF
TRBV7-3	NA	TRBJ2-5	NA	TGTGCCAGCAGCTTAGCGGGCCGGGGGACCCAGTACTTC	CASSLAGRGTQYF
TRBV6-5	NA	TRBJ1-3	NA	TGTGCCAGCAGTTACAGGTCAGCTGGAAACACCATATATTTT	CASSYRSAGNTIYF
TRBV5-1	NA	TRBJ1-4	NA	TGCGCCAGCAGCTCCCTTACTGGGAATGAAAAACTGTTTTTT	CASSSLTGNEKLFF
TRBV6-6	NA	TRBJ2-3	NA	TGTGCCAGCAGTTACTCGGGGAGCGGAAGCACAGATACGCAGTATTTT	CASSYSGSGSTDTQYF
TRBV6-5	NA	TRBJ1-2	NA	TGTGCCAGCAGTTCCAGGGATGGCTACACCTTC	CASSSRDGYTF
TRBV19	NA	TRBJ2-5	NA	TGTGCCAGTAGTGCACAGTTGAAAGAGACCCAGTACTTC	CASSAQLKETQYF
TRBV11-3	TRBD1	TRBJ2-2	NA	TGTGCCAGCAGCTCTCAGGGGGCTTCAGCCGGGGAGCTGTTTTTT	CASSSQGASAGELFF